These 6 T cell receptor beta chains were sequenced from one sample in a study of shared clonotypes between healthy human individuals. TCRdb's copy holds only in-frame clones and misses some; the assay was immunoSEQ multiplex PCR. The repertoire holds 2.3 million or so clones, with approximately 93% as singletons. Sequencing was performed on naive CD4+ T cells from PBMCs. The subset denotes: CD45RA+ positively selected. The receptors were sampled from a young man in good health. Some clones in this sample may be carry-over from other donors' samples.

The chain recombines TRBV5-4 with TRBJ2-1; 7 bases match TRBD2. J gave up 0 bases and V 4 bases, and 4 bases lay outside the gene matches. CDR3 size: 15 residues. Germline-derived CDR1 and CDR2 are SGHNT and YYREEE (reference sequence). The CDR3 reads CASSQPSGSYNEQFF. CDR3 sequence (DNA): TGTGCCAGCAGCCAGCCTAGCGGCTCCTACAATGAGCAGTTCTTC.

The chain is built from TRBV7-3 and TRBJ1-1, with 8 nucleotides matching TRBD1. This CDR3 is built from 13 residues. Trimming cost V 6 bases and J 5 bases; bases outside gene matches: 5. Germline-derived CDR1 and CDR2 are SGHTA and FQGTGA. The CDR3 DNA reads TGTGCCAGCAGTACAGGGGGAGGGACTGAAGCTTTCTTT. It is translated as CASSTGGGTEAFF.

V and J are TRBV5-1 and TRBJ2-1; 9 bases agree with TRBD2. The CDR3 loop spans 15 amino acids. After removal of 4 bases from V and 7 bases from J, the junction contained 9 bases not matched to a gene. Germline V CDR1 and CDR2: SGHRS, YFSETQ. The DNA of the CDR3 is TGCGCCAGCAGCCTGGGACTAGCCGTGGTTAATGAGCAGTTCTTC. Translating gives CASSLGLAVVNEQFF.

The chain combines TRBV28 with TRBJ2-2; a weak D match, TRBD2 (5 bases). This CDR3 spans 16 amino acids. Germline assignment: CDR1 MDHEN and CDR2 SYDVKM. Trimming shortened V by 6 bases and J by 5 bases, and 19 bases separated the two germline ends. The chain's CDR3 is CASSVRTGRGTGELFF. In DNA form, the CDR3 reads TGTGCCAGCAGCGTACGGACTGGGCGAGGGACCGGGGAGCTGTTTTTT. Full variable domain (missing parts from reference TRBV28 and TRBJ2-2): DVKVTQSSRYLVKRTGEKVFLECVQDMDHENMFWYRQDPGLGLRLIYFSYDVKMKEKGDIPEGYSVSREKKERFSLILESASTNQTSMYLCASSVRTGRGTGELFFGEGSRLTVL.

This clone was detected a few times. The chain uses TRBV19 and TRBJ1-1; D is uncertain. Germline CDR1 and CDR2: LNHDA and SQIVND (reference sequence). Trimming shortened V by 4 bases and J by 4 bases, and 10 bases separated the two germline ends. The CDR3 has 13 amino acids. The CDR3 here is CASSTQRVTEAFF. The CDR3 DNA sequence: TGTGCCAGTAGTACCCAAAGAGTCACTGAAGCTTTCTTT.

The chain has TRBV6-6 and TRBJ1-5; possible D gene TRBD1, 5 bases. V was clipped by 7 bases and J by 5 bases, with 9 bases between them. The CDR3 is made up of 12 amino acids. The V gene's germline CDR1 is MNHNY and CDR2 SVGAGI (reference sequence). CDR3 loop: CASNGGDQPQHF. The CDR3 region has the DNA TGTGCCAGCAATGGGGGTGATCAGCCCCAGCATTTT.